These T cell receptor beta chains were read from a single sample in a study of T cell repertoires in cytomegalovirus infection. TCRdb processed the reads anew with MiXCR; each CDR3 protein has one entry. The sample includes approximately 770,000 distinct CDR3 sequences, about 29% of them seen just once. These TCRs' antigens remain unknown. Sample: cultured CD8+ T cells from PBMCs, taken from culture after CMV antigen stimulation. The receptor set was obtained from a human donor in good health (CMV status not recorded). Some clones in this sample may be carry-over from other donors' samples. CDR3s include the opening cysteine and the closing phenylalanine or tryptophan. The D gene is left open where the match is weak. Size is stated for part of the rows, as once, few or many counts, or as a class when the clone is expanded.

v_gene	d_gene	abundance	j_gene	CDR3aa	CDR3nt
TRBV5-5	.	many	TRBJ1-5	CASSFIGNSNQPQHF	TGTGCCAGCAGCTTTATCGGTAATAGCAATCAGCCCCAGCATTTT
TRBV12-3/TRBV12-4	.	few	TRBJ2-7	CASSPGRNRGEQYF	TGTGCCAGCAGCCCCGGACGCAATCGGGGGGAGCAGTACTTC
TRBV2	.	few	TRBJ1-1	CASRSGEMNTEAFF	TGTGCCAGCAGATCAGGAGAGATGAACACTGAAGCTTTCTTT
TRBV7-9	TRBD1	many	TRBJ2-5	CASSLLDREETQYF	TGTGCCAGCAGTCTCCTGGACAGGGAAGAGACCCAGTACTTC
TRBV7-9	.	many	TRBJ1-2	CASSLASGIYGYTF	TGTGCCAGCAGCTTAGCTTCCGGAATCTATGGCTACACCTTC
TRBV5-6	.	.	TRBJ1-2	CASSGPNGNGYTF	TGTGCCAGCAGCGGCCCGAACGGGAATGGCTACACCTTC
TRBV7-8	TRBD2	.	TRBJ2-7	CASSFRGGGEQYF	TGTGCCAGCAGCTTCCGGGGGGGGGGCGAGCAGTACTTC
TRBV3-1	.	.	TRBJ2-1	CASSQKSYNEQFF	TGTGCCAGCAGCCAAAAGTCCTACAATGAGCAGTTCTTC
TRBV12-3/TRBV12-4	.	many	TRBJ1-6	CASSFQTSGANNSPLHF	TGTGCCAGCAGTTTCCAGACGTCGGGGGCTAATAATTCACCCCTCCACTTT
TRBV7-8	TRBD2	many	TRBJ2-1	CASSPLADNEQFF	TGTGCCAGCAGCCCGCTAGCGGACAATGAGCAGTTCTTC
TRBV7-9	.	many	TRBJ1-3	CASSAGTNRNTIYF	TGTGCCAGCAGCGCCGGGACAAACAGAAACACCATATATTTT
TRBV6-2/TRBV6-3	.	.	TRBJ2-1	CASRTQDGSSAHEQFF	TGTGCCAGCAGGACCCAGGACGGTTCTAGCGCCCATGAGCAGTTCTTC
TRBV27	.	.	TRBJ1-5	CASSPIGFNQPQHF	TGTGCCAGCAGTCCTATCGGGTTCAATCAGCCCCAGCATTTT
TRBV7-9	.	.	TRBJ1-3	CASSPAGTQGNTIYF	TGTGCCAGCAGCCCAGCCGGGACGCAGGGAAACACCATATATTTT
TRBV7-6	.	.	TRBJ2-3	CASSLPRSTDTQYF	TGTGCCAGCAGCTTACCTAGGAGCACAGATACGCAGTATTTT
TRBV7-2	.	.	TRBJ2-2	CASSWGGPFTGELFF	TGTGCCAGCAGCTGGGGGGGGCCGTTCACCGGGGAGCTGTTTTTT
TRBV6-5	.	.	TRBJ2-7	CASSEASGLGEQYF	TGTGCCAGCAGCGAGGCCAGCGGTTTGGGCGAGCAGTACTTC
TRBV12-3/TRBV12-4	.	.	TRBJ1-1	CASSYWVGGTNTEAFF	TGTGCCAGCTCTTACTGGGTAGGGGGTACGAACACTGAAGCTTTCTTT
TRBV7-8	.	many	TRBJ2-5	CASTDFLGGAQETQYF	TGTGCCAGCACCGACTTCCTTGGCGGGGCCCAAGAGACCCAGTACTTC
TRBV7-9	.	.	TRBJ2-2	CASDHMGKYTGELFF	TGTGCCAGCGACCATATGGGGAAATACACCGGGGAGCTGTTTTTT
TRBV27	.	few	TRBJ1-4	CASSSDSINEKLFF	TGTGCCAGCAGCTCGGACAGTATTAATGAAAAACTGTTTTTT
TRBV7-6	.	.	TRBJ1-3	CASSSGVGAGNTIYF	TGTGCCAGCAGCTCGGGTGTGGGGGCTGGAAACACCATATATTTT
TRBV5-6	.	.	TRBJ2-1	CASSLDGPGDEQFF	TGTGCCAGCAGCTTGGATGGTCCAGGGGATGAGCAGTTCTTC
TRBV12-3/TRBV12-4	.	few	TRBJ2-5	CASSWATAGYQETQYF	TGTGCCAGCAGCTGGGCAACCGCCGGATACCAAGAGACCCAGTACTTC
TRBV6-6	TRBD2	.	TRBJ2-7	CASSTSFSTAGYYEQYF	TGTGCCAGCAGCACGAGTTTTTCCACAGCGGGGTACTACGAGCAGTACTTC
TRBV5-1	.	once	TRBJ2-5	CASSLPGTEGETQYF	TGCGCCAGCAGCTTGCCGGGGACGGAGGGAGAGACCCAGTACTTC
TRBV2	.	once	TRBJ1-2	CASNRDGSDGYTF	TGTGCCAGCAACCGGGACGGATCGGATGGCTACACCTTC
TRBV6-2/TRBV6-3	.	few	TRBJ2-5	CASSYRGLYQETQYF	TGTGCCAGCAGTTACAGGGGACTCTACCAAGAGACCCAGTACTTC
TRBV2	.	once	TRBJ2-7	CASRSSDGTCEQYF	TGTGCCAGCAGGAGCTCAGACGGAACCTGCGAGCAGTACTTC
TRBV12-3/TRBV12-4	TRBD1	many	TRBJ2-7	CASSLGQGAREQYF	TGTGCCAGCAGTTTGGGTCAGGGGGCGCGGGAGCAGTACTTC
TRBV12-3/TRBV12-4	.	many	TRBJ1-1	CASSLQSNTEAFF	TGTGCCAGCAGCTTACAGTCGAACACTGAAGCTTTCTTT
TRBV7-7	TRBD2	.	TRBJ2-1	CASSLTAGGYNEQFF	TGTGCTAGCAGCTTAACAGCGGGGGGCTACAATGAGCAGTTCTTC
TRBV19	.	.	TRBJ1-2	CASSTKSQYGYTF	TGTGCCAGTAGTACGAAGAGCCAGTATGGCTACACCTTC
TRBV6-1	TRBD2	many	TRBJ2-1	CASSYNQYGGTYNEQFF	TGTGCCAGCAGTTATAATCAGTACGGGGGGACTTACAATGAGCAGTTCTTC
TRBV10-3	TRBD1	.	TRBJ1-1	CAISKTGQTNTEAFF	TGTGCCATCAGTAAGACGGGACAGACGAACACTGAAGCTTTCTTT
TRBV27	TRBD2	.	TRBJ2-4	CASSLIAGGGDIQYF	TGTGCCAGCAGTTTGATAGCGGGGGGAGGCGACATTCAGTACTTC
TRBV5-5	TRBD2	few	TRBJ2-5	CASSLGQRGGGETQYF	TGTGCCAGCAGCTTGGGGCAGCGGGGGGGCGGAGAGACCCAGTACTTC
TRBV6-2/TRBV6-3	TRBD2	.	TRBJ2-3	CASSHPRLAGGPDTQYF	TGTGCCAGCAGTCACCCTAGACTAGCGGGGGGACCAGATACGCAGTATTTT
TRBV4-1	TRBD1	.	TRBJ1-1	CASSQEVRGSGTEAFF	TGCGCCAGCAGCCAAGAGGTCAGGGGGTCGGGCACTGAAGCTTTCTTT
TRBV12-3/TRBV12-4	TRBD1	.	TRBJ1-1	CASSLRQGVVEAFF	TGTGCCAGCAGTTTACGGCAGGGGGTCGTTGAAGCTTTCTTT
TRBV29-1	TRBD1	.	TRBJ1-2	CSVEDRQGPGYTF	TGCAGCGTTGAAGATAGACAGGGTCCTGGCTACACCTTC
TRBV5-4	TRBD1	.	TRBJ2-7	CASSFPDRGYEQYF	TGTGCCAGCAGCTTCCCTGACAGGGGCTACGAGCAGTACTTC
TRBV6-2/TRBV6-3	.	few	TRBJ2-1	CASSPGLQYNEQFF	TGTGCCAGCAGTCCGGGACTCCAGTACAATGAGCAGTTCTTC
TRBV5-8	.	many	TRBJ1-1	CASSSRPLNTEAFF	TGTGCCAGCAGCTCGCGACCGTTGAACACTGAAGCTTTCTTT
TRBV4-1	.	.	TRBJ2-2	CASSQDPLRGIWVPGELFF	TGCGCCAGCAGCCAAGATCCCCTAAGAGGAATATGGGTCCCCGGGGAGCTGTTTTTT
TRBV3-1	TRBD1	.	TRBJ2-1	CASSQEGTGNNEQFF	TGTGCCAGCAGCCAAGAAGGGACAGGTAACAATGAGCAGTTCTTC
TRBV25-1	.	.	TRBJ2-2	CAFRSDGGELFF	TGTGCCTTTAGGTCGGACGGCGGGGAGCTGTTTTTT